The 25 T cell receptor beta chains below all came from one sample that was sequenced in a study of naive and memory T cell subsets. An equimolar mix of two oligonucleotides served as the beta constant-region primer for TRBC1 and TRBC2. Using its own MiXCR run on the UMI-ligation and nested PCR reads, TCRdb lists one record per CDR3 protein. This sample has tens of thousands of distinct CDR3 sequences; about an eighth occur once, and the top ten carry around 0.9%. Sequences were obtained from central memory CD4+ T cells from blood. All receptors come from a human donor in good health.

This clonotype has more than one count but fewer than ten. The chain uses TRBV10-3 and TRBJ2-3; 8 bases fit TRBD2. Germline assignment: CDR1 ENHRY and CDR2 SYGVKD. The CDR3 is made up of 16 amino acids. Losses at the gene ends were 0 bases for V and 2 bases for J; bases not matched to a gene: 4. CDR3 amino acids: CAISESSGRATDTQYF. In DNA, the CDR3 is TGTGCCATCAGTGAGTCCAGCGGGAGAGCCACAGATACGCAGTATTTT.

In DNA form, the CDR3 reads TGTGCCAGCAGTGGACAGGACAGGGGCGAGCAGTTCTTC. Amino acid sequence: CASSGQDRGEQFF. The chain couples TRBV2 to TRBJ2-1; 9 bases agree with TRBD1. Germline-derived CDR1 and CDR2 are SNHLY and FYNNEI. The V and J ends lost 4 bases and 10 bases, in that order; junction bases with no gene match: 5. CDR3 length: 13 residues.

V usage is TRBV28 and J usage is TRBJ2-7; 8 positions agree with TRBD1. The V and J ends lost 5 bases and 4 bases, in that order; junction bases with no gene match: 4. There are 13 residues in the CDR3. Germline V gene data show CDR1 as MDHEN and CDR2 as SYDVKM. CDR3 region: CASSTQGAYEQYF. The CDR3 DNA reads TGTGCCAGCAGTACTCAGGGGGCGTACGAGCAGTACTTC.

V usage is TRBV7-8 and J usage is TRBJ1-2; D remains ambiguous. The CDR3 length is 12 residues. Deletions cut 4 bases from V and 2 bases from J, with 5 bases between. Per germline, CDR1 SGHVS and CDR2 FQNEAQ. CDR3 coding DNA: TGTGCCAGCAGCTCCGGAAACTATGGCTACACCTTC. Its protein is CASSSGNYGYTF.

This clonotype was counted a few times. The CDR3 loop reads CAISEARENTEAFF. The CDR3 bases are TGTGCCATCAGTGAGGCCAGGGAGAACACTGAAGCTTTCTTT. The chain uses TRBV10-3 and TRBJ1-1, with a weak D call TRBD1 (5 bases). The CDR3 has 14 amino acids. Germline V gives CDR1 ENHRY, CDR2 SYGVKD. V was pared by 2 bases and J by 1 base, with 8 bases between.

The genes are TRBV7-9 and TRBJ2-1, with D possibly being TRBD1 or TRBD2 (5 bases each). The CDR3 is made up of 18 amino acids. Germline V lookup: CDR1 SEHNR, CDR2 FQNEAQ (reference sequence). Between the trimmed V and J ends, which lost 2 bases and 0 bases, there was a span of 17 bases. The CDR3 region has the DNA TGTGCCAGCAGCTTAAGGGGTCAGGACTTGAGCTCCTACAATGAGCAGTTCTTC. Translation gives CASSLRGQDLSSYNEQFF. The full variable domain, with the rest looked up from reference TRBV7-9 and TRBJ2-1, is DTGVSQNPRHKITKRGQNVTFRCDPISEHNRLYWYRQTLGQGPEFLTYFQNEAQLEKSRLLSDRFSAERPKGSFSTLEIQRTEQGDSAMYLCASSLRGQDLSSYNEQFFGPGTRLTVL.

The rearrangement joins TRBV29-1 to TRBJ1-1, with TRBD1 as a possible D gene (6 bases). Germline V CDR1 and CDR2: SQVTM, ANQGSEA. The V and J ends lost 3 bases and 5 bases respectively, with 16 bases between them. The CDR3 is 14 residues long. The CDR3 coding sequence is TGCAGCGTTGACCCTCATGGGGGGCGGACTGAAGCTTTCTTT. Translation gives CSVDPHGGRTEAFF.

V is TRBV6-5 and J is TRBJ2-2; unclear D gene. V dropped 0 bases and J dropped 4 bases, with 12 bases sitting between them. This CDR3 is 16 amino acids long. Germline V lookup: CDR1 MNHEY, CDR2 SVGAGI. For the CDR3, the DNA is TGTGCCAGCAGTTACTCGACGGGTCTATTCACCGGGGAGCTGTTTTTT. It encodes CASSYSTGLFTGELFF.

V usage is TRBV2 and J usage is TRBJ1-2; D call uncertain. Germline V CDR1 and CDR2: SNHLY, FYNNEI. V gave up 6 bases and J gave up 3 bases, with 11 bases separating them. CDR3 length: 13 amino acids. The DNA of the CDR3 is TGTGCCAGCAGGGGGTTTGGGGACTATGGCTACACCTTC. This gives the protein CASRGFGDYGYTF.

This CDR3 reads CASSVQGALDEKLFF. CDR3 sequence (DNA): TGTGCCAGCAGCGTACAGGGGGCGCTCGATGAAAAACTGTTTTTT. The V call is TRBV7-9, the J call TRBJ1-4, with 9 positions matching TRBD1. The CDR3 sequence is 15 residues long. V was pared by 5 bases and J by 6 bases, with 7 bases of the junction left unmatched. Germline CDR1 reads SEHNR; CDR2 reads FQNEAQ (reference sequence).

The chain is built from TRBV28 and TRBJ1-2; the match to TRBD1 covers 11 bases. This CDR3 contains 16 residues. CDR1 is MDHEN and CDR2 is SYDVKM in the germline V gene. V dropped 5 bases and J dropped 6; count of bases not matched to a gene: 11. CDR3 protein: CASSVGQGARFNGYTF. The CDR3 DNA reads TGTGCCAGCAGTGTCGGACAGGGGGCCCGCTTTAATGGCTACACCTTC.

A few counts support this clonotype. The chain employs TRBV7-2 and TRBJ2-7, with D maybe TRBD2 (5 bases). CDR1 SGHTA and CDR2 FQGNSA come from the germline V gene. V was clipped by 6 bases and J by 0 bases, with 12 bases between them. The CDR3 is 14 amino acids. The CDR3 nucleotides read TGTGCCAGCAGTTCGGGATTTAGCTCCTACGAGCAGTACTTC. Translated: CASSSGFSSYEQYF.

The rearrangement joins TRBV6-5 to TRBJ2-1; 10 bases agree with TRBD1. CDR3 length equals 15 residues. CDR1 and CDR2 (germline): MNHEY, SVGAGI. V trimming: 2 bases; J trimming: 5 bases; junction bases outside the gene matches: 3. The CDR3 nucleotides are TGTGCCAGCAGTTACGGGGACAGGGGCAACAATGAGCAGTTCTTC. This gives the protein CASSYGDRGNNEQFF.

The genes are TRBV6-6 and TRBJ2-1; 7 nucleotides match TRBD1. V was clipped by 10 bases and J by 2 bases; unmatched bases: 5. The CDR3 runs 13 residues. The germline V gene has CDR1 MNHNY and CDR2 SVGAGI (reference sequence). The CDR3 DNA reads TGTGCCAAAGGACAGGAGGCCTACAATGAGCAGTTCTTC. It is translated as CAKGQEAYNEQFF.

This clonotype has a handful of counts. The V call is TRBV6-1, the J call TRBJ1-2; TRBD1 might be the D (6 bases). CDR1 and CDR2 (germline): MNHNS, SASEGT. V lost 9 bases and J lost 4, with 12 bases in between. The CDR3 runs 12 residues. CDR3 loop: CARGDRRYGYTF. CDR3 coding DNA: TGTGCCAGGGGAGACAGGCGCTATGGCTACACCTTC.

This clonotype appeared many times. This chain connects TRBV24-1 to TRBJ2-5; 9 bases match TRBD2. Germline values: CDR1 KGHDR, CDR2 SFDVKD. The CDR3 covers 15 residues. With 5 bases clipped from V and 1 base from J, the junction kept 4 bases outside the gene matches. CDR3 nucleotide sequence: TGTGCCACCAGTGCGGATAGCGGGAGCCAAGAGACCCAGTACTTC. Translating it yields CATSADSGSQETQYF.

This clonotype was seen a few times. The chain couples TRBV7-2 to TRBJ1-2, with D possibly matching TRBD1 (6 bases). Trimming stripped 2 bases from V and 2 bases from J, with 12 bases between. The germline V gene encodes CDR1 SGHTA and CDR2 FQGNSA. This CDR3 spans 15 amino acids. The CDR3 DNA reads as TGTGCCAGCAGCTTAACAAAAACAGGGAACTATGGCTACACCTTC. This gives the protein CASSLTKTGNYGYTF. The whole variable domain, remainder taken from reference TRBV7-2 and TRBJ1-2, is GAGVSQSPSNKVTEKGKDVELRCDPISGHTALYWYRQSLGQGLEFLIYFQGNSAPDKSGLPSDRFSAERTGGSVSTLTIQRTQQEDSAVYLCASSLTKTGNYGYTFGSGTRLTVV.

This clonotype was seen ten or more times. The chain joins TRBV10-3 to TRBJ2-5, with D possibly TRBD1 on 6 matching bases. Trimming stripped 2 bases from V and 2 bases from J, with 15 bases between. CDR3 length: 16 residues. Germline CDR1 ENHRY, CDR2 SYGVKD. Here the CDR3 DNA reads TGTGCCATCAGTGAGAATGCTGTTGGGACACAAGAGACCCAGTACTTC. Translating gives CAISENAVGTQETQYF.

The CDR3 DNA reads as TGCGCCAGCAGCTTGGAAGGGACTAGCGGGATTAGGCAGTTCTTC. As protein: CASSLEGTSGIRQFF. This chain links TRBV5-1 with TRBJ2-1, with TRBD2 matching 13 bases. With 0 bases clipped from V and 12 bases from J, the junction kept 6 bases outside the gene matches. Germline V gene sequence: CDR1 SGHRS, CDR2 YFSETQ. The CDR3 extends over 15 amino acids.

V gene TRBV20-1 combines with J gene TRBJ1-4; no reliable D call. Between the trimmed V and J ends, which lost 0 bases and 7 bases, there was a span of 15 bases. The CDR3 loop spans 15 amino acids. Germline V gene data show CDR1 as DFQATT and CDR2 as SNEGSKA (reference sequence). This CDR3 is CSARDPVGGGEKLFF. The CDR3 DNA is TGCAGTGCTAGAGACCCCGTGGGAGGAGGTGAAAAACTGTTTTTT.

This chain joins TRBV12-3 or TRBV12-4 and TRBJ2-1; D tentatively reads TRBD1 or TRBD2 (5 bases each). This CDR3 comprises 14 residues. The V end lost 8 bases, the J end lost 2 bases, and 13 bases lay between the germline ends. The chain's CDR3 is CASRDGGTYNEQFF. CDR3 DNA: TGTGCCAGCCGGGACGGAGGAACCTACAATGAGCAGTTCTTC.

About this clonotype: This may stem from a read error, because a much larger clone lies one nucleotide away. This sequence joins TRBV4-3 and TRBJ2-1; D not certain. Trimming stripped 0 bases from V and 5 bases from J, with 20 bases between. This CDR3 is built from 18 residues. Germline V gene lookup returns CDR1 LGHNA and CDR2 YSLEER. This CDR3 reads CASSQDSRSAIFDNEQFF. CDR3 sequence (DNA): TGCGCCAGCAGCCAAGATTCAAGGAGCGCGATCTTCGACAATGAGCAGTTCTTC.

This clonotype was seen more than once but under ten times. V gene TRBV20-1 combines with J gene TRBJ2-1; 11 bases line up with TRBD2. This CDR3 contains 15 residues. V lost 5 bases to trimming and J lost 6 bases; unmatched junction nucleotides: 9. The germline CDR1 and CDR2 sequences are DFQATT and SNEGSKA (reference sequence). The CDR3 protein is CSARLLAGESNEQFF. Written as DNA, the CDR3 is TGCAGTGCTCGTTTACTAGCGGGAGAGTCCAATGAGCAGTTCTTC.

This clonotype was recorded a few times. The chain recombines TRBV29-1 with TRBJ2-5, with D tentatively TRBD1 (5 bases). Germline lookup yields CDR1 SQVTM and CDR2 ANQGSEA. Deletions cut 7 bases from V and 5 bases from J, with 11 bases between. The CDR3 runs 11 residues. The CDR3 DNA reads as TGCAGCGCCAGGGTGTCGGAGACCCAGTACTTC. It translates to CSARVSETQYF.

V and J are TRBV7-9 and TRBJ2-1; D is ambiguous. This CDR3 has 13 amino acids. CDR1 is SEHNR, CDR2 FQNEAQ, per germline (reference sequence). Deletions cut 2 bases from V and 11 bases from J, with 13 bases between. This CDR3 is CASSLIVPPQQFF. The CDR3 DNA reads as TGTGCCAGCAGCTTAATAGTCCCCCCTCAGCAGTTCTTC.